The text below deals with one T cell receptor (beta chain). Its target is unknown. Lymphocytes (intraepithelial and lamina propria) were released by processing the graft tissue. These data originate in a study of graft-versus-host responses after intestinal transplantation. At the level of the study: Recipients were all induced with anti-thymocyte globulin, then given tacrolimus and steroids for 3 to 4 years. Notes on the study in general: Present in recipient marrow, GvH clones included some that appeared first in ileum or blood.

CDR1 SGDLS and CDR2 YYNGEE come from the germline V gene. V lost 0 bases and J 9 bases, leaving 10 bases between the germline ends. This CDR3 contains 13 residues. Repertoires were generated with immunoSEQ multiplex PCR, while TCRdb's copy carries only in-frame clones and drops some. The sample includes about 60,000 clones, under 90% of them seen just once. The rearrangement links TRBV9 to TRBJ2-1, with D unclear. This clonotype was sampled from a human patient who received an intestinal transplant, so some T cells may come from the graft donor. The source was ileum tissue, collected around 350 days after transplant. The CDR3 loop is CASSVGKEGEQFF. For the CDR3, the DNA is TGTGCCAGCAGCGTAGGGAAGGAAGGTGAGCAGTTCTTC. Together with reference TRBV9 and TRBJ2-1, the CDR3 gives the full variable domain: DSGVTQTPKHLITATGQRVTLRCSPRSGDLSVYWYQQSLDQGLQFLIQYYNGEERAKGNILERFSAQQFPDLHSELNLSSLELGDSALYFCASSVGKEGEQFFGPGTRLTVL.